This T cell receptor beta chain was found in a study of T cells in tumors after PD-1 blockade. Study details: Treatment was either pembrolizumab 200 mg every 3 weeks or cemiplimab 350 mg every 2 weeks. Blood samples averaged about 110,000 templates (range about 21,000-257,772) and over 35,000 unique clonotypes.

This CDR3 has 12 residues. The germline gives CDR1 LGHDT, CDR2 YNNKEL (reference sequence). V dropped 1 base and J dropped 14 bases, with 14 bases sitting between them. This clone was counted between two and nine times. TCRdb's copy holds only in-frame clones and misses some; the assay was immunoSEQ multiplex PCR. The sample includes roughly 50,000 clones, 60% to 80% of them seen just once. The sample in question was PBMCs, obtained before anti-PD-1 treatment. This chain links TRBV3-1 (or the pseudogene TRBV3-2) with TRBJ1-2; D is uncertain. This sequence was found in a human donor with basal cell carcinoma. CDR3 in DNA: TGTGCCAGCAGCCAAGGGGAGGGATCGGGAACCTTC. The encoded protein is CASSQGEGSGTF.